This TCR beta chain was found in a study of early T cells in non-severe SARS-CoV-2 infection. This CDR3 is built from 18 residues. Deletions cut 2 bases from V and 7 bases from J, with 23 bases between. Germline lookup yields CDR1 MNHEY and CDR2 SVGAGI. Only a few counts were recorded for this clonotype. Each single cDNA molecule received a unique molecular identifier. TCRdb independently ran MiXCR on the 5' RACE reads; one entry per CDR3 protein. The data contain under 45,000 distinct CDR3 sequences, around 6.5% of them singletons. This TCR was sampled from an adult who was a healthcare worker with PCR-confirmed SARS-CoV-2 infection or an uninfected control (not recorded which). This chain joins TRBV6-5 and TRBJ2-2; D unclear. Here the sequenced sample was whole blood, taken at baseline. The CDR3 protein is CASSYPPPSGSPIGELFF. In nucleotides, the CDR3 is TGTGCCAGCAGTTACCCGCCACCCTCTGGGTCACCCATCGGGGAGCTGTTTTTT.